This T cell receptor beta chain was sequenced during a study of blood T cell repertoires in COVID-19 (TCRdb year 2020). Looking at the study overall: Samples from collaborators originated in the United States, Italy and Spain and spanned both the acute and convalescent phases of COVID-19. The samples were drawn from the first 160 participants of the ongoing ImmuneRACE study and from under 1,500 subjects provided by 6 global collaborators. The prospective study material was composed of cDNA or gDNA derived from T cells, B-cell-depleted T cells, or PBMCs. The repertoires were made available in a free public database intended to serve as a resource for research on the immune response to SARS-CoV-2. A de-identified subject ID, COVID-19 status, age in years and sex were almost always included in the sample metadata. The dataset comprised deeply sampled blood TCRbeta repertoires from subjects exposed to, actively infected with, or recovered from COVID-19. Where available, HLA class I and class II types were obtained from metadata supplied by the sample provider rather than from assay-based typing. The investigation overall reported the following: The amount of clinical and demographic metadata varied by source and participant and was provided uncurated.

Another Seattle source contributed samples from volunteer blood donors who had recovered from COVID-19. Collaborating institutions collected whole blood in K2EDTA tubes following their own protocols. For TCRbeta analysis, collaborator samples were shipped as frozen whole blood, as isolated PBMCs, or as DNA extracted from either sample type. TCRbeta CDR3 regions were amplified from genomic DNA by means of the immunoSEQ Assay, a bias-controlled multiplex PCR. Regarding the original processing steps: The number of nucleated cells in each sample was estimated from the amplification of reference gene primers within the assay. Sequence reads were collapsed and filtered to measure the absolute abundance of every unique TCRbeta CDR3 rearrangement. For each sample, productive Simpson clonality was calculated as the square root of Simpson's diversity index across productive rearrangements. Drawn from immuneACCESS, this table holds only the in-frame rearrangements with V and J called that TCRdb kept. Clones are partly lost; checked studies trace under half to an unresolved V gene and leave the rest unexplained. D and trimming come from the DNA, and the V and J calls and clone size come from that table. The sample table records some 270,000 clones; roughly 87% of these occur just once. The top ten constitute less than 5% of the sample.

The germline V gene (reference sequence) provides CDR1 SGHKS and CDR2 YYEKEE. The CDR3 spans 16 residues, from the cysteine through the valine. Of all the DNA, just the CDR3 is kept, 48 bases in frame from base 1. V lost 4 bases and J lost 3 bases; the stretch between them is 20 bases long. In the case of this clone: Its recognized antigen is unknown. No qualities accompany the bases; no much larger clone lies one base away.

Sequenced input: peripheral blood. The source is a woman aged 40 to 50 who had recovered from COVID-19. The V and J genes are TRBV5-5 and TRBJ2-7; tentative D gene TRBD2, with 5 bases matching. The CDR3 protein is CASSPGTSLPGYEQYV. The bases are TGTGCCAGCAGCCCGGGAACTTCCTTGCCAGGCTACGAGCAGTACGTC.